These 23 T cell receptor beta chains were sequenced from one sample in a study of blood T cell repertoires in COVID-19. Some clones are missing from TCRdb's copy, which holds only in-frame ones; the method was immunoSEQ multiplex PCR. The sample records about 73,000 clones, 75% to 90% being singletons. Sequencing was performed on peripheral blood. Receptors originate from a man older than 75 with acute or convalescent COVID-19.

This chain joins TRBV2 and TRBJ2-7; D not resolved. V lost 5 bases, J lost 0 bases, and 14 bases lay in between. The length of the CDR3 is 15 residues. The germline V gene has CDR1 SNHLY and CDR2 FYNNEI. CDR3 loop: CASSLTYLSSYEQYF. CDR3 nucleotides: TGTGCCAGCAGTCTTACCTACCTGAGCTCCTACGAGCAGTACTTC.

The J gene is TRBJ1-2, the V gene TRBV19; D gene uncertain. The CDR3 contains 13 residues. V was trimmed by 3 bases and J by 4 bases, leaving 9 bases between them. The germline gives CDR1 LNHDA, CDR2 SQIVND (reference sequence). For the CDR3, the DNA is TGTGCCAGTAGTATTGCGGAGGCCTATGGCTACACCTTC. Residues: CASSIAEAYGYTF.

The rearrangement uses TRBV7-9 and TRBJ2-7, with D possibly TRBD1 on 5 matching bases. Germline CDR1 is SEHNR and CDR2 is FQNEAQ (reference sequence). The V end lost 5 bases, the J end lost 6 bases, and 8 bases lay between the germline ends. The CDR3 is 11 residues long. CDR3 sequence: CASSVTGEQYF. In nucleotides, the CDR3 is TGTGCCAGCAGCGTTACAGGCGAGCAGTACTTC.

The CDR3: CASTQGTRGEQFF. In DNA, the CDR3 is TGTGCCAGCACCCAGGGGACTAGAGGTGAGCAGTTCTTC. This chain uses TRBV6-5 with TRBJ2-1; 8 positions match TRBD2. CDR1 and CDR2 (germline): MNHEY, SVGAGI. The J segment lost 9 bases and the V segment lost 7 bases, leaving 8 bases of the junction unmatched. The CDR3 runs to 13 residues.

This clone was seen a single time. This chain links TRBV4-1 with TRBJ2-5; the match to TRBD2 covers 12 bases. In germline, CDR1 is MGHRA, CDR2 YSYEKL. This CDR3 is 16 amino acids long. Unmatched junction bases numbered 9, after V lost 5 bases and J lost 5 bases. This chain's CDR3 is CASSGGGLAGRETQYF. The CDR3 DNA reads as TGCGCCAGCAGCGGGGGAGGACTAGCGGGACGGGAGACCCAGTACTTC.

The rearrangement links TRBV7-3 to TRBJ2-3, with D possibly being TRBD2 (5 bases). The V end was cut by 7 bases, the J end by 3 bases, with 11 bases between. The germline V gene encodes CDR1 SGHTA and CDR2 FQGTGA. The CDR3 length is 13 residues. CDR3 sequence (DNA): TGTGCCAGCACCCCAGGCGGGACAGATACGCAGTATTTT. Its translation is CASTPGGTDTQYF.

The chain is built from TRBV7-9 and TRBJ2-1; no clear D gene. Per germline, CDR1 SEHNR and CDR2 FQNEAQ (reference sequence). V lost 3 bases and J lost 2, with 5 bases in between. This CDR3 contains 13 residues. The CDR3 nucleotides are TGTGCCAGCAGCTTCGACACCTACAATGAGCAGTTCTTC. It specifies CASSFDTYNEQFF.

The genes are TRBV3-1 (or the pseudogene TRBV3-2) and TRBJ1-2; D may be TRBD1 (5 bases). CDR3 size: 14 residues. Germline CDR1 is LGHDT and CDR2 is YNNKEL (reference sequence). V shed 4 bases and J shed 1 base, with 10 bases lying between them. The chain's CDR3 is CASSPLQGNYGYTF. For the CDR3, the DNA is TGTGCCAGCAGCCCCCTCCAGGGTAACTATGGCTACACCTTC.

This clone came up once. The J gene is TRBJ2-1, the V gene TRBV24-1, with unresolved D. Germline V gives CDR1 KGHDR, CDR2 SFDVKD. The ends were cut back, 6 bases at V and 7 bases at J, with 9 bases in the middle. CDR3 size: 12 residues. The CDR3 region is CATSPYGNEQFF. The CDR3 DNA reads TGTGCCACCAGTCCCTACGGGAATGAGCAGTTCTTC.

CDR3 region: CASSEASSGNTIYF. Written as DNA, the CDR3 is TGTGCCAGCAGTGAGGCAAGCTCTGGAAACACCATATATTTT. This rearrangement joins TRBV6-1 to TRBJ1-3, with D unclear. The V end lost 3 bases, the J end lost 0 bases, and 6 bases lay between the germline ends. The CDR3 is made up of 14 amino acids. Per germline, CDR1 MNHNS and CDR2 SASEGT.

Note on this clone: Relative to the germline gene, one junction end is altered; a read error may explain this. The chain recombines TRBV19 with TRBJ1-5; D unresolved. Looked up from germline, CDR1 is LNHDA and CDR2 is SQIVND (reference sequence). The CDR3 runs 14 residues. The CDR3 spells CVSSILSSNQPQHF. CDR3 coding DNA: TGTGTCAGTAGTATTTTGAGTAGCAATCAGCCCCAGCATTTT. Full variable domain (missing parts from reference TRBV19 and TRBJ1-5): DGGITQSPKYLFRKEGQNVTLSCEQNLNHDAMYWYRQDPGQGLRLIYYSQIVNDFQKGDIAEGYSVSREKKESFPLTVTSAQKNPTAFYLCVSSILSSNQPQHFGDGTRLSIL.

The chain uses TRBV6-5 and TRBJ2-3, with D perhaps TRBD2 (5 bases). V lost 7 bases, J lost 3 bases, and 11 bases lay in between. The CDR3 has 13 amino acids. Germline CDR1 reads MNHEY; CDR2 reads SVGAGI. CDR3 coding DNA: TGTGCCAGCACCTACGCGGGTACAGATACGCAGTATTTT. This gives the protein CASTYAGTDTQYF.

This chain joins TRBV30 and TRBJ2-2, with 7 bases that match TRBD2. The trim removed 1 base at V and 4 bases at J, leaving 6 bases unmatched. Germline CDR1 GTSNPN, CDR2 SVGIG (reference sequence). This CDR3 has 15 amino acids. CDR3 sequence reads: CAWSGGRVLTGELFF. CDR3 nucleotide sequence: TGTGCCTGGAGTGGGGGGAGGGTCCTCACCGGGGAGCTGTTTTTT. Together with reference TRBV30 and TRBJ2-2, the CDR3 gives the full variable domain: SQTIHQWPATLVQPVGSPLSLECTVEGTSNPNLYWYRQAAGRGLQLLFYSVGIGQISSEVPQNLSASRPQDRQFILSSKKLLLSDSGFYLCAWSGGRVLTGELFFGEGSRLTVL.

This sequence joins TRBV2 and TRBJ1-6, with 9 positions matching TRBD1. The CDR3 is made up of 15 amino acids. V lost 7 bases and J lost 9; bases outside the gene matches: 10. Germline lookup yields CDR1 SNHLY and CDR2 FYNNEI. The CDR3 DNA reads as TGTGCCAGCAACCGTGACAGGGGGGGTGGTTCACCCCTCCACTTT. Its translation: CASNRDRGGGSPLHF.

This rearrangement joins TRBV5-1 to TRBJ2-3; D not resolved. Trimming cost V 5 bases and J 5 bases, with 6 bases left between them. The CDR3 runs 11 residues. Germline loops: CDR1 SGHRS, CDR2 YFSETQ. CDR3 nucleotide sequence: TGCGCCAGCAGGGCTCAAGATACGCAGTATTTT. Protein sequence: CASRAQDTQYF.

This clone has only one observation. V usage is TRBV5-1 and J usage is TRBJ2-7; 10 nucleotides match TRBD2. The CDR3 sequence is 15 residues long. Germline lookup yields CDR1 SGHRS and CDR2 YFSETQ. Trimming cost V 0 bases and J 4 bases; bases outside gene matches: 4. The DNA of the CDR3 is TGCGCCAGCAGCTTGGCAGCGGGGGGGCTATACGAGCAGTACTTC. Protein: CASSLAAGGLYEQYF.

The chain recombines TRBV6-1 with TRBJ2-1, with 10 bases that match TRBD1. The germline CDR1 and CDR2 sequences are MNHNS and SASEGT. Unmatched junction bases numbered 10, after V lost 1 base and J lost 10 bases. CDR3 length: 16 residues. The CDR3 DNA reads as TGTGCCAGCAGTGAAGTGCGGACAGGGGGAAATGGCGAGCAGTTCTTC. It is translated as CASSEVRTGGNGEQFF.

CDR3 in DNA: TGTGCCAGCAGCCTTAGCGGGGGGGGCACAGATACGCAGTATTTT. Translated, it gives CASSLSGGGTDTQYF. This chain connects TRBV9 to TRBJ2-3; 11 bases agree with TRBD2. Trimming took 4 bases from V and 1 from J; bases not matched to a gene: 2. CDR1 is SGDLS, CDR2 YYNGEE, per germline. CDR3 length equals 15 residues.

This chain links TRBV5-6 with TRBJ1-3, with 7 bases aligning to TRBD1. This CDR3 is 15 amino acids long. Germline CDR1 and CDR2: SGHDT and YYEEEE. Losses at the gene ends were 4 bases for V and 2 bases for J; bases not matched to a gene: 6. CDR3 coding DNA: TGTGCCAGCAGCCCTCTACAGGGGACTGGAAACACCATATATTTT. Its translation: CASSPLQGTGNTIYF.

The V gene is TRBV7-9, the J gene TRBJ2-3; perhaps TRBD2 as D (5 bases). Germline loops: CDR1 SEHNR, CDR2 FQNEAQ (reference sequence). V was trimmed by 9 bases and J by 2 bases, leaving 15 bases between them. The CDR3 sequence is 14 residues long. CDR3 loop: CASRGAEYTDTQYF. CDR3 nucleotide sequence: TGTGCCAGTCGTGGAGCGGAGTACACAGATACGCAGTATTTT.

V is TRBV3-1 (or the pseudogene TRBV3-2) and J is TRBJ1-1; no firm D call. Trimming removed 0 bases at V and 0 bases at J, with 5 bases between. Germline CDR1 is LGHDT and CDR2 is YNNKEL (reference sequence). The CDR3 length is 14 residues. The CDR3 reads CASSQEQMNTEAFF. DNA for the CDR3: TGTGCCAGCAGCCAAGAACAGATGAACACTGAAGCTTTCTTT.

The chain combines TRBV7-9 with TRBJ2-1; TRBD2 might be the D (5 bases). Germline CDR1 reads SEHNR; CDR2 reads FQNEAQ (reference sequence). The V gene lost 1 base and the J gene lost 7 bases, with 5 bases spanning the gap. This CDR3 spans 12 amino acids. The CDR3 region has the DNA TGTGCCAGCAGCTTAGTAGCGAATGAGCAGTTCTTC. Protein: CASSLVANEQFF.

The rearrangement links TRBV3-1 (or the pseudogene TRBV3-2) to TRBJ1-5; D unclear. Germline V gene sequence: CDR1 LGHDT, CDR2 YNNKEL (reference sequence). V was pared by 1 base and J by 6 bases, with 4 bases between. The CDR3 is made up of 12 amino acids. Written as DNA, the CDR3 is TGTGCCAGCAGCCAAGCCGGTCAGCCCCAGCATTTT. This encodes CASSQAGQPQHF.